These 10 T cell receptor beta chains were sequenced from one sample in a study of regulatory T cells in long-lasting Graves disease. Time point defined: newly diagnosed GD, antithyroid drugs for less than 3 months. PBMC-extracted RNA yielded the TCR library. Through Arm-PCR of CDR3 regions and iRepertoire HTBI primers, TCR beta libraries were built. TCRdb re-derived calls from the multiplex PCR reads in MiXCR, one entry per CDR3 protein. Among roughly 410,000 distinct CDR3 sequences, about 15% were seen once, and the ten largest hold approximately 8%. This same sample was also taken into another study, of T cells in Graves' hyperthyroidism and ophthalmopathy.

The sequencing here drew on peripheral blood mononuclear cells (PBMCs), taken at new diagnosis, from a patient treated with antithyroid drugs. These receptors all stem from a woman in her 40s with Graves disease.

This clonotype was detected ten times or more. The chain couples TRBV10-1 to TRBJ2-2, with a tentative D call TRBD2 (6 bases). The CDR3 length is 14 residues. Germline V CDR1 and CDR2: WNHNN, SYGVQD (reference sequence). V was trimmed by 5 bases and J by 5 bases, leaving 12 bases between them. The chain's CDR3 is CASSPSRETGELFF. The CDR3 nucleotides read TGCGCCAGCAGTCCTAGCCGGGAGACCGGGGAGCTGTTTTTT.

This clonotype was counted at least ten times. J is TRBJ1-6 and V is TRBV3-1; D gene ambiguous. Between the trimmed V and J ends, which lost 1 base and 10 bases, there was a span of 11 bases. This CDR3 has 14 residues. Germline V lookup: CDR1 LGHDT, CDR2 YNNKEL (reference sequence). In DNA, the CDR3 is TGTGCCAGCAGCCAAGTGGTTGACGGATCACCCCTCCACTTT. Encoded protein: CASSQVVDGSPLHF. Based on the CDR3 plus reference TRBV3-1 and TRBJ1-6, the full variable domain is DTAVSQTPKYLVTQMGNDKSIKCEQNLGHDTMYWYKQDSKKFLKIMFSYNNKELIINETVPNRFSPKSPDKAHLNLHINSLELGDSAVYFCASSQVVDGSPLHFGNGTRLTVT.

The DNA for the CDR3 is TGTGCCAGCAGTGAAGCACTTCTTGGGAGCTATGGCTACACCTTC. Translation: CASSEALLGSYGYTF. The chain employs TRBV6-4 and TRBJ1-2; D is undetermined. Germline-derived CDR1 and CDR2 are MRHNA and SNTAGT. The CDR3 spans 15 residues. V lost 3 bases, J lost 4 bases, and 15 bases lay in between.

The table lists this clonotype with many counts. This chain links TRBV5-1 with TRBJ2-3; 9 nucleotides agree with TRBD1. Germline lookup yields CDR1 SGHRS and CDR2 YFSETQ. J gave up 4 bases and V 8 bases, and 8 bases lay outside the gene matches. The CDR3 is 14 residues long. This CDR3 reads CASSTGGGADTQYF. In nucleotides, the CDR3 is TGCGCCAGTTCAACAGGGGGCGGCGCAGATACGCAGTATTTT.

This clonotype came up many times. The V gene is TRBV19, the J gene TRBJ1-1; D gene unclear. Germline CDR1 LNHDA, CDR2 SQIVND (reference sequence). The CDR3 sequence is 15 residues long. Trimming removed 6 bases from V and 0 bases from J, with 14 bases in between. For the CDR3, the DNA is TGTGCCAGTAGCTCTGAGGACGGTTTGAACACTGAAGCTTTCTTT. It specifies CASSSEDGLNTEAFF.

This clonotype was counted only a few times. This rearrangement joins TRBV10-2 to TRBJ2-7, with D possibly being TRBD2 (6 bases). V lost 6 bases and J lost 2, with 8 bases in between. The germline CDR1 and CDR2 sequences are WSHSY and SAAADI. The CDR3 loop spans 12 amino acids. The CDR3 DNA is TGCGCCAGCAGGGGGGAGGCCTACGAGCAGTACTTC. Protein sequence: CASRGEAYEQYF.

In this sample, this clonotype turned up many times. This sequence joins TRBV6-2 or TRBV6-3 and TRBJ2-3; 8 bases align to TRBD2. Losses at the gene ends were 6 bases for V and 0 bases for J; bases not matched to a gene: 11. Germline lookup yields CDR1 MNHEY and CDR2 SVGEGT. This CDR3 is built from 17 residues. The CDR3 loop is CASRESSTSGSTDTQYF. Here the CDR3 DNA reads TGTGCCAGCAGAGAATCCTCTACTAGCGGTAGCACAGATACGCAGTATTTT.

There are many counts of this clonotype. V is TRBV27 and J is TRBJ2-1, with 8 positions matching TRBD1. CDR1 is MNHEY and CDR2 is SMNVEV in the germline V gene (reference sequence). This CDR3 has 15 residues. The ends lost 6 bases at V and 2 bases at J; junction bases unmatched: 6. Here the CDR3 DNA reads TGTGCCAGCAGCCCTGACAGGGGCGCCTACAATGAGCAGTTCTTC. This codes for CASSPDRGAYNEQFF.

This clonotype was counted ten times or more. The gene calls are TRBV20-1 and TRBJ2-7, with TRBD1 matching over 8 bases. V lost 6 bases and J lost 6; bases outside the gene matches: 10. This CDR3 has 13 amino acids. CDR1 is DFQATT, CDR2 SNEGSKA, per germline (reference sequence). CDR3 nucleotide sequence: TGCAGTGCCGCCTCAGGGGGCAGATCCGAGCAGTACTTC. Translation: CSAASGGRSEQYF.

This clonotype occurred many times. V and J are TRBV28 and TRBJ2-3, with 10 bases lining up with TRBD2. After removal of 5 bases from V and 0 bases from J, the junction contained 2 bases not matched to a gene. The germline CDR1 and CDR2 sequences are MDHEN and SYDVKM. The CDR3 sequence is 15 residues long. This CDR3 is CASSGTSVSTDTQYF. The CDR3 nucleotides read TGTGCCAGCAGTGGGACTAGCGTGAGCACAGATACGCAGTATTTT.